The clone carrying this T cell receptor beta chain was recorded many times. Its antigen is currently unknown. Unique molecular identifiers were incorporated when the TCRbeta library was constructed. Each CDR3 protein gets one entry after TCRdb re-called the PCR reads with MiXCR. The sample contains around 580,000 distinct CDR3 sequences, around 23% of which appear only once. This entry belongs to a study of T-cell reconstitution after alpha-beta-depleted transplantation in children. Overall study findings and caveats: Reports say that about two months after transplant, the alpha-beta T cells came out of several hundred graft clones that had expanded. The study traced high day-60 TCRbeta diversity in some patients to surviving recipient T cells and thymic progenitors.

The receptor was isolated from a boy younger than two who had a stem cell transplant for acute myeloid leukemia, so the T cells may come from the graft donor. The sample was PBMCs, mostly from graft donor cells, taken 360 days after TCRalphabeta/CD19-depleted stem cell transplant.

The CDR3 reads CASSQEAGTSYEQYF. In nucleotides, the CDR3 is TGTGCCAGCAGCCAAGAAGCCGGGACTAGCTACGAGCAGTACTTC. The V call is TRBV14, the J call TRBJ2-7; TRBD2 agrees at 8 bases. Germline V CDR1 and CDR2: SGHDN, FVKESK. The CDR3 runs 15 residues. After removal of 0 bases from V and 3 bases from J, the junction contained 4 bases not matched to a gene. Full variable domain (rest looked up from reference TRBV14 and TRBJ2-7): EAGVTQFPSHSVIEKGQTVTLRCDPISGHDNLYWYRRVMGKEIKFLLHFVKESKQDESGMPNNRFLAERTGGTYSTLKVQPAELEDSGVYFCASSQEAGTSYEQYFGPGTRLTVT.